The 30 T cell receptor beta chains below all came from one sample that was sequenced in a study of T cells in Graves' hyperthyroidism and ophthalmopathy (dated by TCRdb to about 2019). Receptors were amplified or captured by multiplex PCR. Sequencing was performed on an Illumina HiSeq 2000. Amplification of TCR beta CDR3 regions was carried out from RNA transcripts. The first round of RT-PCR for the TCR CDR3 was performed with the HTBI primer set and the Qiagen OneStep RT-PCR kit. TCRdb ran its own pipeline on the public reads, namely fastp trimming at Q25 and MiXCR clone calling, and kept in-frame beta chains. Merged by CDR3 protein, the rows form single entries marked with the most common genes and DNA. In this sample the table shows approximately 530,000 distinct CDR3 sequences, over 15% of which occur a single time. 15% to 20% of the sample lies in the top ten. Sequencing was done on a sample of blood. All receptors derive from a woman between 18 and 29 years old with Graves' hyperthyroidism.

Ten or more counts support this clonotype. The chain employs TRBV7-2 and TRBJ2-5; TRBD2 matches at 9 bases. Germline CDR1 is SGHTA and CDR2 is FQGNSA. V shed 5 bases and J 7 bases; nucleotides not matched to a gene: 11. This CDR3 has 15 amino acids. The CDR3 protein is CASSHGAGGVRTQYF. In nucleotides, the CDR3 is TGTGCCAGCAGCCACGGAGCGGGAGGAGTAAGGACCCAGTACTTC.

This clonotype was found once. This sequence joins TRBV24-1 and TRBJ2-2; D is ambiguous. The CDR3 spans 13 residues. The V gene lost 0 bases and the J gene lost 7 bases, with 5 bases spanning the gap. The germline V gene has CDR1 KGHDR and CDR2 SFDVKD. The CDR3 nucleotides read TGTGCCACCAGTGATTTGCAGTACGGGGAGCTGTTTTTT. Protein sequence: CATSDLQYGELFF.

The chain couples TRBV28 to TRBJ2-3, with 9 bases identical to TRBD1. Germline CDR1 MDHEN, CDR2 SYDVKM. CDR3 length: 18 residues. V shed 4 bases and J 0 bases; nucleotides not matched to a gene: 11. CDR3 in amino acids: CASSSIPGQGFSTDTQYF. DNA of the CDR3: TGTGCCAGCAGTTCAATACCGGGACAGGGTTTTAGCACAGATACGCAGTATTTT.

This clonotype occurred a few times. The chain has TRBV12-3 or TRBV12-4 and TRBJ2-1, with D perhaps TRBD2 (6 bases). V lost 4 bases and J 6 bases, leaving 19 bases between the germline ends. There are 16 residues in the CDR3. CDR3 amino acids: CASSSARSFGGNEQFF. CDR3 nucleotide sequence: TGTGCCAGCAGTTCCGCCCGGTCCTTCGGGGGCAATGAGCAGTTCTTC.

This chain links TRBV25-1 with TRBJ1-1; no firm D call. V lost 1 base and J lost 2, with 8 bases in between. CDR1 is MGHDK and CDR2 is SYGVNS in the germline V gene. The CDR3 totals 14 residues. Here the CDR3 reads CASSELQENTEAFF. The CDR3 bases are TGTGCCAGCAGTGAATTGCAAGAAAACACTGAAGCTTTCTTT.

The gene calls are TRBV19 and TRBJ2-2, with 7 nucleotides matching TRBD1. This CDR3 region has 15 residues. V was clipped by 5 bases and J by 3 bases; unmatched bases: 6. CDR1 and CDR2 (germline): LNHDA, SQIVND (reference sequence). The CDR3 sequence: CASSFDRAYTGELFF. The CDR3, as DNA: TGTGCCAGTAGTTTCGACAGGGCGTACACCGGGGAGCTGTTTTTT. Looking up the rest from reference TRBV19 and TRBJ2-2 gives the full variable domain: DGGITQSPKYLFRKEGQNVTLSCEQNLNHDAMYWYRQDPGQGLRLIYYSQIVNDFQKGDIAEGYSVSREKKESFPLTVTSAQKNPTAFYLCASSFDRAYTGELFFGEGSRLTVL.

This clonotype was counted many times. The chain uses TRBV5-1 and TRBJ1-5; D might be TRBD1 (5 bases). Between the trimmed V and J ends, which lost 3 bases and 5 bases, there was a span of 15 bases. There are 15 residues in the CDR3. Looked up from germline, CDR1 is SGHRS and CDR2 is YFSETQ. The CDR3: CASSSIPGNDQPQHF. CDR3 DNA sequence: TGCGCCAGCAGCTCGATTCCAGGGAACGATCAGCCCCAGCATTTT.

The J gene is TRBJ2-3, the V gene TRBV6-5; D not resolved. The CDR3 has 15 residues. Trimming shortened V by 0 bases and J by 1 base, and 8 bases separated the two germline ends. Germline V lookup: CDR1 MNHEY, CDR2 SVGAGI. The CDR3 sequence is CASSYSGWGTDTQYF. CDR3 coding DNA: TGTGCCAGCAGTTACTCGGGGTGGGGCACAGATACGCAGTATTTT.

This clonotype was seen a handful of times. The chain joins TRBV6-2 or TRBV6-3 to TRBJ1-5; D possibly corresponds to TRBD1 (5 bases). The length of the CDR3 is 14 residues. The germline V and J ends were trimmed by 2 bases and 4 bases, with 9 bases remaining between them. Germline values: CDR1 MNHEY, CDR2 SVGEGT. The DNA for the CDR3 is TGTGCCAGCAGTTACGGAGGGGCTAATCAGCCCCAGCATTTT. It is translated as CASSYGGANQPQHF.

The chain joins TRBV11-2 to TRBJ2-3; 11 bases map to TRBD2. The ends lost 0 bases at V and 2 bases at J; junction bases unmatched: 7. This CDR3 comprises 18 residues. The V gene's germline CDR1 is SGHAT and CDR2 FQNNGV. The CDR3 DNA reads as TGTGCCAGCAGCTTAGATCTAGCGGGGGGAAAACTCACAGATACGCAGTATTTT. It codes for CASSLDLAGGKLTDTQYF.

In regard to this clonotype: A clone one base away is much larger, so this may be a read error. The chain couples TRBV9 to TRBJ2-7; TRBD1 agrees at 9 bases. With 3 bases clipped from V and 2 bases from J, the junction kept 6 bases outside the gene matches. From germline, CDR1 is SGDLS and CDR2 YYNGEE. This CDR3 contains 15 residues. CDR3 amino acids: CASSEGTGSAYEQYF. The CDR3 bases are TGTGCCAGCAGCGAAGGGACAGGGAGTGCCTACGAGCAGTACTTC. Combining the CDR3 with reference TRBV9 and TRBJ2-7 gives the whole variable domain DSGVTQTPKHLITATGQRVTLRCSPRSGDLSVYWYQQSLDQGLQFLIQYYNGEERAKGNILERFSAQQFPDLHSELNLSSLELGDSALYFCASSEGTGSAYEQYFGPGTRLTVT.

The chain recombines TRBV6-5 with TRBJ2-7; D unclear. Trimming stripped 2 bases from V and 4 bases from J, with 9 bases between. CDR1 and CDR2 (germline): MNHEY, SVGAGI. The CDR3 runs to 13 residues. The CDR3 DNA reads TGTGCCAGCAGTTACGACGAAGTATACGAGCAGTACTTC. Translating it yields CASSYDEVYEQYF.

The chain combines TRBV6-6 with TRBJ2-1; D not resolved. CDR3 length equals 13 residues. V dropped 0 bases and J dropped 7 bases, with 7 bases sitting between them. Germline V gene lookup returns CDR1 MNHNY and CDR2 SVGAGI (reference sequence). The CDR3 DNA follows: TGTGCCAGCAGTTACTCGCAGAGGAATGAGCAGTTCTTC. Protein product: CASSYSQRNEQFF.

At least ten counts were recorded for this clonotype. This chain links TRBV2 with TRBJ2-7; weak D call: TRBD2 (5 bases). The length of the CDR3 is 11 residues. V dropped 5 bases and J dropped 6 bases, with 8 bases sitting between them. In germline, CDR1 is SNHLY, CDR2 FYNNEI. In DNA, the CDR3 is TGTGCCAGCAGTTACGGGATCGAGCAGTACTTC. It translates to CASSYGIEQYF.

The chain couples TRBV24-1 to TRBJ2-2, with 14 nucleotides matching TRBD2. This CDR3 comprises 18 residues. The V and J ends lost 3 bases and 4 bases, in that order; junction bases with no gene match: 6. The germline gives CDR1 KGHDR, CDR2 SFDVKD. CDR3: CATSDPTSGRVATGELFF. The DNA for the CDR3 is TGTGCCACCAGTGATCCGACTAGCGGGAGGGTTGCCACCGGGGAGCTGTTTTTT.

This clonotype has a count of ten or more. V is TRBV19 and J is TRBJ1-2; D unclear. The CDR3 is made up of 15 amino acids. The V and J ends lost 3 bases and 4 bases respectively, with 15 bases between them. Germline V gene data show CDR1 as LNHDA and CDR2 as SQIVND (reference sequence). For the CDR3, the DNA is TGTGCCAGTAGTATGCCAGTGCCAACGAGCTATGGCTACACCTTC. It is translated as CASSMPVPTSYGYTF.

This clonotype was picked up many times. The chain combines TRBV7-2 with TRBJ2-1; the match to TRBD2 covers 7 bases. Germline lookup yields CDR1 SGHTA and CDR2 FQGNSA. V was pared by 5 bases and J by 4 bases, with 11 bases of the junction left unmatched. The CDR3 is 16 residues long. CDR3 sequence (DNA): TGTGCCAGCAGCGGAGGGCCAGCGGGGAGTTACAATGAGCAGTTCTTC. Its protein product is CASSGGPAGSYNEQFF.

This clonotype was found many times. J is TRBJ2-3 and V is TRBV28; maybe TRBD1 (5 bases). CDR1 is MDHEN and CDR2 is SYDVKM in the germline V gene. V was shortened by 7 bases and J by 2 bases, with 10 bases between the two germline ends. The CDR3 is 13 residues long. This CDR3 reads CASMSGFTDTQYF. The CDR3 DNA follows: TGTGCCAGCATGTCAGGGTTCACAGATACGCAGTATTTT.

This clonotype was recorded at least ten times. CDR3 region: CASRLRTSGGGDTQYF. In DNA form, the CDR3 reads TGTGCCAGCAGACTCCGGACTAGCGGGGGTGGGGATACGCAGTATTTT. The chain has TRBV2 and TRBJ2-3, with 13 bases aligning to TRBD2. Trimming took 6 bases from V and 6 from J; bases not matched to a gene: 9. The CDR3 totals 16 residues. Germline V gene sequence: CDR1 SNHLY, CDR2 FYNNEI.

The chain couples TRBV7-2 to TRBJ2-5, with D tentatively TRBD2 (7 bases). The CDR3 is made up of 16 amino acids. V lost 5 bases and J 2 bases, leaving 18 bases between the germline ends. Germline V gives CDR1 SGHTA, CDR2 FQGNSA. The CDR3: CASSTVGGGNQETQYF. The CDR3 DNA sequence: TGTGCCAGCAGCACCGTAGGGGGGGGGAATCAAGAGACCCAGTACTTC. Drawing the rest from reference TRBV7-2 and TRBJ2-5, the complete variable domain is GAGVSQSPSNKVTEKGKDVELRCDPISGHTALYWYRQSLGQGLEFLIYFQGNSAPDKSGLPSDRFSAERTGGSVSTLTIQRTQQEDSAVYLCASSTVGGGNQETQYFGPGTRLLVL.

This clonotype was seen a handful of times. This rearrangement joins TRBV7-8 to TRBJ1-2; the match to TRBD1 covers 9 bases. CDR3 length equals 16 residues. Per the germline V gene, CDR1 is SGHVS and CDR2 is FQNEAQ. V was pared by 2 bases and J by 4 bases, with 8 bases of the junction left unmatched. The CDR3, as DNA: TGTGCCAGCAGCTTACTGGTGGGGACAGGGTTCTATGGCTACACCTTC. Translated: CASSLLVGTGFYGYTF.

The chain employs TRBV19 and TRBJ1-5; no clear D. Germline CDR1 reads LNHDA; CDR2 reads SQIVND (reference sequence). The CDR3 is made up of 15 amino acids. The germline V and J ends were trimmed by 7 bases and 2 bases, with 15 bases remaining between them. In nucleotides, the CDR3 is TGTGCCAGTACCCCTGCGGGAGGCGGCAATCAGCCCCAGCATTTT. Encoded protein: CASTPAGGGNQPQHF.

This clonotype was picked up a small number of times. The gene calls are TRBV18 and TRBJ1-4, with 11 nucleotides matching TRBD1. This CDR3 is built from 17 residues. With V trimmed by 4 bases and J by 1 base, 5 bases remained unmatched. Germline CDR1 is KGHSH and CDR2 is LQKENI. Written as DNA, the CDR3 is TGTGCCAGCTCACGGGCCGGGACAGGGGGAACTAATGAAAAACTGTTTTTT. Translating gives CASSRAGTGGTNEKLFF.

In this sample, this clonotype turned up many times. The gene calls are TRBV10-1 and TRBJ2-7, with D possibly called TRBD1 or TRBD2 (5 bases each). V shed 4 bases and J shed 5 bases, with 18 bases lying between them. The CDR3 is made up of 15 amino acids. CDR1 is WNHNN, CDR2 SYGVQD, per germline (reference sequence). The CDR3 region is CASSVGLGPIHEQYF. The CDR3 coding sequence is TGCGCCAGCAGTGTAGGCCTGGGACCAATCCACGAGCAGTACTTC.

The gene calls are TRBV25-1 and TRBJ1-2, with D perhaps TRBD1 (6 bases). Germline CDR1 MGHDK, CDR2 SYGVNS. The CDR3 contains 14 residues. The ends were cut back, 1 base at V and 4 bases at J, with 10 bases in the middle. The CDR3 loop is CASSELGAAYGYTF. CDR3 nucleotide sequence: TGTGCCAGCAGTGAATTGGGGGCAGCCTATGGCTACACCTTC.

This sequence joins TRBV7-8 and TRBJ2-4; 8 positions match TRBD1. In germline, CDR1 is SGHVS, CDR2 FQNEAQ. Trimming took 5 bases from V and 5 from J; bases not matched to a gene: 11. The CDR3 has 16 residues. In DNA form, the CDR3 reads TGTGCCAGCAGCATCCAGGGGGCGCTTGGCCAAAACATTCAGTACTTC. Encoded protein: CASSIQGALGQNIQYF.

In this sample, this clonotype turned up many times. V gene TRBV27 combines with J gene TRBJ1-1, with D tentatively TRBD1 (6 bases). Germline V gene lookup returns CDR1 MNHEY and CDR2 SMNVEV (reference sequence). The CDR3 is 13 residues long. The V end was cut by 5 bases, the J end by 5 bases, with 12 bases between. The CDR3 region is CASSQTRGTEAFF. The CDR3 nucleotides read TGTGCCAGCAGTCAAACCAGGGGTACTGAAGCTTTCTTT.

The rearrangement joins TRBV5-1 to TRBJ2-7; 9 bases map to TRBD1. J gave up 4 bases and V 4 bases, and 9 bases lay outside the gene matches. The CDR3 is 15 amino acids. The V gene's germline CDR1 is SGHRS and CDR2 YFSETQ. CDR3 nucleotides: TGCGCCAGCAGCCCAAGACAGGGGGTTTTATACGAGCAGTACTTC. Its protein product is CASSPRQGVLYEQYF.

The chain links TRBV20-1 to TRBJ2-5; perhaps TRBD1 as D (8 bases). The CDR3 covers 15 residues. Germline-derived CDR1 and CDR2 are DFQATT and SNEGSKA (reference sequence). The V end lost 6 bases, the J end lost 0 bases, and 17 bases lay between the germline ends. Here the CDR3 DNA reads TGCAGTGCCACAGGGGGGGGACAGAACCAAGAGACCCAGTACTTC. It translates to CSATGGGQNQETQYF.

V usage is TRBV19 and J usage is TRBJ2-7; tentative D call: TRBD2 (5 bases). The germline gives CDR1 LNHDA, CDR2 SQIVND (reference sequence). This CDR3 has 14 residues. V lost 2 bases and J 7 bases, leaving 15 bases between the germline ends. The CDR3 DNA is TGTGCCAGTAGTATACAATCTAGCTCGCGAGAGCAGTACTTC. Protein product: CASSIQSSSREQYF.